The next 26 T cell receptor beta chains were all read from a single sample in a study of radiotherapy plus CTLA-4 blockade in lung cancer. TCRdb keeps only in-frame clones here, not all; method: immunoSEQ multiplex PCR. The sample gives roughly 110,000 clones, approximately 81% of which show up once; around 2% is in the top ten. The sequencing here drew on peripheral blood, taken from a patient treated with radiotherapy plus ipilimumab. Source of these receptors: a human donor with non-small cell lung cancer that progressed on radiotherapy plus ipilimumab. Some clones in this sample may be carry-over from other donors' samples.

The chain uses TRBV11-1 and TRBJ1-5; no reliable D call. The germline gives CDR1 SGHAT, CDR2 FQDESV (reference sequence). V shed 1 base and J shed 4 bases, with 5 bases lying between them. This CDR3 has 13 residues. CDR3 loop: CASSLGPNQPQHF. CDR3 in DNA: TGTGCCAGCAGCTTAGGTCCGAATCAGCCCCAGCATTTT.

This chain connects TRBV7-9 to TRBJ1-4; TRBD1 matches 8 bases. V dropped 5 bases and J dropped 7; count of bases not matched to a gene: 9. Germline CDR1 reads SEHNR; CDR2 reads FQNEAQ (reference sequence). The CDR3 runs 15 residues. CDR3 protein: CASSVGTGGIEKLFF. The CDR3, as DNA: TGTGCCAGCAGCGTCGGGACAGGCGGTATTGAAAAACTGTTTTTT.

The chain has TRBV2 and TRBJ1-6, with D uncertain. Germline V gene sequence: CDR1 SNHLY, CDR2 FYNNEI. The CDR3 has 14 residues. The V gene lost 8 bases and the J gene lost 6 bases, with 14 bases spanning the gap. Written as DNA, the CDR3 is TGTGCCAGCCCCCAGGCAGGAGTTAATTCACCCCTCCACTTT. This translates into CASPQAGVNSPLHF.

The J gene is TRBJ1-5, the V gene TRBV6-1; 10 nucleotides match TRBD1. V dropped 10 bases and J dropped 6; count of bases not matched to a gene: 6. The CDR3 consists of 13 residues. CDR1 and CDR2 (germline): MNHNS, SASEGT. CDR3 sequence reads: CATDDRGLQPQHF. DNA of the CDR3: TGTGCCACCGACGACAGGGGGCTTCAGCCCCAGCATTTT.

V gene TRBV19 combines with J gene TRBJ2-2, with 11 bases that match TRBD2. The CDR3 sequence is 18 residues long. Per the germline V gene, CDR1 is LNHDA and CDR2 is SQIVND (reference sequence). Trimming cost V 7 bases and J 6 bases; bases outside gene matches: 16. CDR3 sequence (DNA): TGTGCCAGTATAATTGTGAGATTCCCTAGCGGGGGGTCCGGGGAGCTGTTTTTT. Its protein is CASIIVRFPSGGSGELFF.

This clone was counted only a few times. The chain recombines TRBV10-1 with TRBJ1-3; 10 nucleotides line up with TRBD1. V lost 7 bases to trimming and J lost 4 bases; unmatched junction nucleotides: 4. This CDR3 contains 14 residues. Germline V gives CDR1 WNHNN, CDR2 SYGVQD (reference sequence). CDR3 sequence (DNA): TGCGCCAGCACGGACAGGGGGGTAGGAAACACCATATATTTT. It translates to CASTDRGVGNTIYF.

The J gene is TRBJ2-1, the V gene TRBV9; 12 positions match TRBD2. The length of the CDR3 is 15 residues. The V and J ends lost 5 bases and 4 bases, in that order; junction bases with no gene match: 4. Germline CDR1 and CDR2: SGDLS and YYNGEE. This chain's CDR3 is CASSALAGGYNEQFF. The CDR3 region has the DNA TGTGCCAGCAGTGCCCTAGCGGGGGGGTACAATGAGCAGTTCTTC.

The chain joins TRBV4-1 to TRBJ2-6; TRBD1 matches at 7 bases. The junction had 2 bases not matched to a gene; V was cut back by 4 bases and J by 2 bases. Germline CDR1 and CDR2: MGHRA and YSYEKL. This CDR3 is built from 15 residues. In DNA, the CDR3 is TGCGCCAGCAGCCGGGGGACAGCTGGGGCCAACGTCCTGACTTTC. This codes for CASSRGTAGANVLTF.

The chain links TRBV9 to TRBJ2-7, with no clear D. Germline values: CDR1 SGDLS, CDR2 YYNGEE. CDR3 size: 14 residues. Trimming stripped 4 bases from V and 0 bases from J, with 11 bases between. The CDR3 DNA follows: TGTGCCAGCAGCCCCCAGGCCGCCTCCTACGAGCAGTACTTC. It translates to CASSPQAASYEQYF.

This chain connects TRBV5-1 to TRBJ2-3; 9 bases align to TRBD2. Germline V lookup: CDR1 SGHRS, CDR2 YFSETQ. The CDR3 consists of 17 residues. The V and J ends lost 0 bases and 4 bases, in that order; junction bases with no gene match: 9. The CDR3 sequence is CASSLAVGGGAADTQYF. CDR3 coding DNA: TGCGCCAGCAGCTTGGCCGTCGGCGGGGGGGCCGCAGATACGCAGTATTTT. The entire variable domain, with the rest obtained from reference TRBV5-1 and TRBJ2-3, is as follows: KAGVTQTPRYLIKTRGQQVTLSCSPISGHRSVSWYQQTPGQGLQFLFEYFSETQRNKGNFPGRFSGRQFSNSRSEMNVSTLELGDSALYLCASSLAVGGGAADTQYFGPGTRLTVL.

This clone has only a few counts. The V call is TRBV18, the J call TRBJ1-1, with a possible D match to TRBD1 (5 bases). Trimming left V 0 bases short and J 0 bases short, with 17 bases between. Germline CDR1 is KGHSH and CDR2 is LQKENI. The CDR3 has 18 residues. The CDR3 sequence is CASSPPKGRGGMNTEAFF. As DNA, the CDR3 is TGTGCCAGCTCACCACCGAAGGGGAGGGGTGGTATGAACACTGAAGCTTTCTTT. Variable domain in full (rest from reference TRBV18 and TRBJ1-1): NAGVMQNPRHLVRRRGQEARLRCSPMKGHSHVYWYRQLPEEGLKFMVYLQKENIIDESGMPKERFSAEFPKEGPSILRIQQVVRGDSAAYFCASSPPKGRGGMNTEAFFGQGTRLTVV.

The V gene is TRBV6-6, the J gene TRBJ2-2, with 13 bases fitting TRBD2. The CDR3 consists of 16 residues. The germline V gene encodes CDR1 MNHNY and CDR2 SVGAGI (reference sequence). V gave up 4 bases and J gave up 8 bases; unmatched junction bases: 7. Written as DNA, the CDR3 is TGTGCCAGCAGTTGGACTAGCGGGGGATCTGGTGGGGAGCTGTTTTTT. This sequence encodes CASSWTSGGSGGELFF.

The chain carries TRBV19 and TRBJ1-5, with D perhaps TRBD1 (6 bases). The CDR3 runs to 14 residues. Between the trimmed V and J ends, which lost 1 base and 7 bases, there was a span of 11 bases. Looked up from germline, CDR1 is LNHDA and CDR2 is SQIVND (reference sequence). CDR3 loop: CASSIARGGQPQHF. CDR3 nucleotides: TGTGCCAGTAGTATAGCCAGGGGAGGCCAGCCCCAGCATTTT.

This rearrangement joins TRBV5-6 to TRBJ1-1; D call uncertain. V lost 5 bases and J 1 base, leaving 15 bases between the germline ends. The CDR3 consists of 15 residues. The germline CDR1 and CDR2 sequences are SGHDT and YYEEEE. The chain's CDR3 is CASRGRRAGNTEAFF. The CDR3 bases are TGTGCCAGCAGGGGCCGGCGAGCGGGGAACACTGAAGCTTTCTTT.

This clone has only one observation. The chain uses TRBV14 and TRBJ1-2; D is perhaps TRBD1 (6 bases). Germline V gives CDR1 SGHDN, CDR2 FVKESK. Trimming cost V 4 bases and J 4 bases, with 16 bases left between them. The CDR3 sequence is 15 residues long. The CDR3 loop reads CASSRQPGAFYGYTF. The CDR3 region has the DNA TGTGCCAGCAGCCGCCAGCCAGGGGCTTTCTATGGCTACACCTTC. The full variable domain, completed using reference TRBV14 and TRBJ1-2, is EAGVTQFPSHSVIEKGQTVTLRCDPISGHDNLYWYRRVMGKEIKFLLHFVKESKQDESGMPNNRFLAERTGGTYSTLKVQPAELEDSGVYFCASSRQPGAFYGYTFGSGTRLTVV.

The rearrangement links TRBV2 to TRBJ2-7, with unresolved D. Deletions cut 3 bases from V and 2 bases from J, with 8 bases between. Germline V gives CDR1 SNHLY, CDR2 FYNNEI. The CDR3 is 13 residues long. The CDR3 coding sequence is TGTGCCAGCAGTGAGTCCCTAACCTACGAGCAGTACTTC. Translating gives CASSESLTYEQYF.

The V and J genes are TRBV6-5 and TRBJ1-4; TRBD1 matches at 7 bases. The CDR3 consists of 14 residues. Looked up from germline, CDR1 is MNHEY and CDR2 is SVGAGI. V lost 8 bases, J lost 5 bases, and 8 bases stayed unmatched. The CDR3 DNA reads TGTGCCAGCGGGGTGGGGGGACAGAATGAAAAACTGTTTTTT. Protein sequence: CASGVGGQNEKLFF.

This clone was recorded once. This chain joins TRBV6-5 and TRBJ2-7; no definite D call. Germline assignment: CDR1 MNHEY and CDR2 SVGAGI. V shed 0 bases and J shed 0 bases, with 6 bases lying between them. CDR3 size: 14 residues. Here the CDR3 reads CASSYSRSSYEQYF. The CDR3 DNA sequence: TGTGCCAGCAGTTACTCGCGGAGCTCCTACGAGCAGTACTTC.

CDR3 sequence: CASRRLRDNLYNEQFF. As DNA, the CDR3 is TGTGCCTCCCGAAGGTTAAGGGACAATTTGTACAATGAGCAGTTCTTC. The chain combines TRBV5-6 with TRBJ2-1, with D maybe TRBD1 (6 bases). This CDR3 spans 16 amino acids. The germline V gene encodes CDR1 SGHDT and CDR2 YYEEEE. The V end was cut by 10 bases, the J end by 4 bases, with 24 bases between.

The DNA of the CDR3 is TGCAGCGTTGAACTGGCCAGTCTTAAACTTAGCAATCAGCCCCAGCATTTT. It is translated as CSVELASLKLSNQPQHF. The chain links TRBV29-1 to TRBJ1-5; the D is unclear. V lost 2 bases, J lost 0 bases, and 17 bases lay in between. This CDR3 has 17 amino acids. Germline V CDR1 and CDR2: SQVTM, ANQGSEA.

This clone has just one count. The chain couples TRBV6-1 to TRBJ1-1; D remains unclear. Germline-derived CDR1 and CDR2 are MNHNS and SASEGT. V lost 2 bases, J lost 9 bases, and 7 bases lay in between. This CDR3 comprises 11 residues. The CDR3 bases are TGTGCCAGCAGTGAACTGGTAAAAGCTTTCTTT. Its translation: CASSELVKAFF.

The sample holds a few counts of this clone. The chain couples TRBV29-1 to TRBJ2-7; possibly TRBD2 for D (5 bases). This CDR3 comprises 12 residues. The germline V gene has CDR1 SQVTM and CDR2 ANQGSEA. Trimming took 7 bases from V and 3 from J, leaving 13 bases between them. The CDR3 loop is CSGTIRGYEQYF. In DNA, the CDR3 is TGCAGCGGAACCATCCGGGGCTACGAGCAGTACTTC.

The table lists this clone with a count of one. Other nucleotide sequences from this sample produce the same CDR3. The chain recombines TRBV6-5 with TRBJ1-2; no reliable D call. Germline V lookup: CDR1 MNHEY, CDR2 SVGAGI. The V end was cut by 0 bases, the J end by 4 bases, with 3 bases between. The CDR3 is 12 residues long. The CDR3 is CASSYSGYGYTF. For the CDR3, the DNA is TGTGCCAGCAGTTACTCTGGCTATGGCTACACCTTC.

V is TRBV7-2 and J is TRBJ1-2, with D unresolved. Trimming left V 2 bases short and J 3 bases short, with 7 bases between. The CDR3 sequence is 13 residues long. Germline V CDR1 and CDR2: SGHTA, FQGNSA. This chain's CDR3 is CASSLLHDYGYTF. The DNA of the CDR3 is TGTGCCAGCAGCTTACTCCACGACTATGGCTACACCTTC.

This rearrangement joins TRBV6-6 to TRBJ2-5; maybe TRBD1 (5 bases). The CDR3 totals 11 residues. Trimming pared 8 bases from V and 3 bases from J, leaving 7 bases between. Germline CDR1 reads MNHNY; CDR2 reads SVGAGI (reference sequence). In DNA, the CDR3 is TGTGCCAGCGGCAGGGAAGAGACCCAGTACTTC. Translating it yields CASGREETQYF.

The rearrangement links TRBV4-2 to TRBJ2-2; 15 bases align to TRBD2. V lost 4 bases and J lost 6; bases outside the gene matches: 0. Germline V gene lookup returns CDR1 LGHNA and CDR2 YNFKEQ. The CDR3 spans 15 residues. The chain's CDR3 is CASSRTSGGAGELFF. CDR3 bases: TGTGCCAGCAGCCGGACTAGCGGGGGGGCCGGGGAGCTGTTTTTT.